This T cell receptor (beta chain) is from a study of T cell repertoires in cytomegalovirus infection (dated by TCRdb to the late 2010s). A note on the overall study: Because public TCR beta signatures pointed to carriage of CMV infection together with the matching HLA type, the HLA type of each donor mattered for the analysis.

The data were produced on an Illumina HiSeq 1500. TCRdb reran the public reads through fastp at Q25 and MiXCR, keeping productive beta chains. Each record represents a unique CDR3 protein, reported with the most common genes and DNA among its rows. The sample table shows almost 550,000 distinct CDR3 sequences, and about 17% are seen once. The ten largest account for around 25% of the sample. From the cysteine through the phenylalanine, the CDR3 covers 17 amino acids. Kept here is only the CDR3 DNA, which spans 51 bases and is read in frame from base 1. Based on the germline V gene, the CDR1 and CDR2 sequences are MNHNS and SASEGT. From V the trimming removes 6 bases and from J it removes 2 bases, while the gene matches leave 14 bases of the junction unaccounted for. The paper as a whole reports these results and caveats: In the ex vivo response, HLA-C-restricted CMV-specific TCR beta clonotypes were dominant, and in two of eight donors the single most frequent clonotype came from this HLA-C-restricted group. In both this cohort and an independent roughly 330-donor cohort, the cumulative frequency of public TCR beta family members distinguished carriers of CMV infection plus the relevant HLA type.

This clonotype was picked up many times. Its antigen is still unknown. Base qualities are not at hand, and no much larger clone is one base apart. The TCR comes from a human donor in good health (CMV status not recorded). Some clones in this sample may be carry-over from other donors' samples. Sample: CD8+ T cells from PBMCs. The sequence joins TRBV6-1 to TRBJ1-1; 8 bases in the junction line up with TRBD1. The CDR3 amino acid sequence is: CASSPPSRTGLNTEAFF. The base sequence is TGTGCCAGCAGCCCCCCTTCTCGGACAGGGCTTAACACTGAAGCTTTCTTT.